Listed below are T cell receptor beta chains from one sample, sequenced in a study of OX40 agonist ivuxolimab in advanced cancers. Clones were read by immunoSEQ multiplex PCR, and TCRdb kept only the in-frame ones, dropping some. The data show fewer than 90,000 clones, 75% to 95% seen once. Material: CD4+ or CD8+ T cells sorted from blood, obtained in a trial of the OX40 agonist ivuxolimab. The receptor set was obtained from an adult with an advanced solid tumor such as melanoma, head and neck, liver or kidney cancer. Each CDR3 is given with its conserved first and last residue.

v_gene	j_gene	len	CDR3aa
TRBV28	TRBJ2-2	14	CASGTGQNTGELFF
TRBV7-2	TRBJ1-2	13	CASSLTGQYGYTF
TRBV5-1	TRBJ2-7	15	CASSLEGGSRYEQYF
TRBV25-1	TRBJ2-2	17	CASSPHTSGTNTGELFF
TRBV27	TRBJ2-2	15	CASRRGLALTGELFF
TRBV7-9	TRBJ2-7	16	CASSHMTGGETYEQYF
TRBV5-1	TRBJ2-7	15	CASSSGTSGRHEQYF
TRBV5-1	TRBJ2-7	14	CASSRARRGSEQYF
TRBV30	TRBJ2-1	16	CAWRPGTRSSTITQFF
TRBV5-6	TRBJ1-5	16	CASITRPMGSNQPQHF
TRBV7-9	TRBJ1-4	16	CASSSREGGRNEKLFF
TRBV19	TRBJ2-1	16	CASSIDRRGLYNEQFF
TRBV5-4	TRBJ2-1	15	CASSFPGGKFNEQFF
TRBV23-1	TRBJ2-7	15	CASSQSPGDPYEQYF
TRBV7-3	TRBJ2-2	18	CASSSGLAGLWGTGELFF
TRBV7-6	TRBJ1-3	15	CASSPREATGNTIYF
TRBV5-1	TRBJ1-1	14	CASSLRWQNTEAFF
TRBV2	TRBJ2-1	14	CASSSGLHFDEQFF
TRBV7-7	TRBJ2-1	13	CASSIGLYNEQFF
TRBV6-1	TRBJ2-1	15	CASSTGTGIYNEQFF
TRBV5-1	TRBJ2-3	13	CASTLGVTDTQYF
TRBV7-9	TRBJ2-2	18	CASSWGLAGVGAAGELFF
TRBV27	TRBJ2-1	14	CASSELSTYNEQFF
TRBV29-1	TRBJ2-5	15	CSVALSVAGEETQYF
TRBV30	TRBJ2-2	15	CAWRRLTVGTGELFF
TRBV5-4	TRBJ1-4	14	CASSLGRGNEKLFF
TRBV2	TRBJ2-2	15	CASSRTSGSPGELFF
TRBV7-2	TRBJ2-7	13	CASRGTGGPKQYF
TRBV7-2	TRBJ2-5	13	CASSSGPLETQYF
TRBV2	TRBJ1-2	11	CASSELFRNTF
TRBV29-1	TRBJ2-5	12	CSVSRVQETQYF
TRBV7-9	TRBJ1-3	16	CASSLADRLDGNTIYF
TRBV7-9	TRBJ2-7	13	CASSPRLGYEQYF
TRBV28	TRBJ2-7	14	CASSSTNRFHEQYF
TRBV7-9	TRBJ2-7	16	CASSLAQLGGSYEQYF
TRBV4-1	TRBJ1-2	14	CASSHPDGNYGYTF
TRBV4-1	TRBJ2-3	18	CASSQTPPRVSNTDTQYF
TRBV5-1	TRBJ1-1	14	CASSPGTLNTEAFF
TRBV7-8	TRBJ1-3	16	CASSLAAGAGGNTIYF
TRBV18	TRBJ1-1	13	CASSPSSDTEAFF
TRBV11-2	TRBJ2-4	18	CASSLGRGGQRAKNIQYF
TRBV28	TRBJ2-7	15	CASSAMAGRSIEQYF
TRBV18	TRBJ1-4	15	CASSPGGNVYEKLFF
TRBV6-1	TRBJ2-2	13	CASSRGNTGELFF
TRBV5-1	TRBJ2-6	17	CASSAGLVLSGANVLTF
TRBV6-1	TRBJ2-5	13	CASTVRVPETQYF
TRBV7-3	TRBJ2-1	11	CASGTYGEQFF
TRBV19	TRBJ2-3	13	CASGLAGTDTQYF
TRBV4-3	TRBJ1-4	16	CASSQDGGQVNEKLFF
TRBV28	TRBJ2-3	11	CASAQTDTQYF
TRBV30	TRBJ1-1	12	CAWNPQNTEAFF
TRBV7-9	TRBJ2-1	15	CASSLGQGRYNEQFF
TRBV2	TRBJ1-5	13	CASSDGGAQPQHF
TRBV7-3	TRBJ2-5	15	CASSLLAGGQETQYF
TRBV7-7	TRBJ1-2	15	CYQPREETFNYGYTF